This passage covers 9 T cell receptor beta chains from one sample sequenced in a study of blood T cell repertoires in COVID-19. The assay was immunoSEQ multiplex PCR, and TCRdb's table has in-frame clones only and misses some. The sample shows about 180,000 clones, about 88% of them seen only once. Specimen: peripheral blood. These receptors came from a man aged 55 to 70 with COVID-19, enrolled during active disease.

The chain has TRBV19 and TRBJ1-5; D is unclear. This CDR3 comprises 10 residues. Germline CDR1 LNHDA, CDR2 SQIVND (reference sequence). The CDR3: CAASNQPQHF. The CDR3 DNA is TGTGCGGCCAGCAATCAGCCCCAGCATTTT. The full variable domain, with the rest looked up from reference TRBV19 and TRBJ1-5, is DGGITQSPKYLFRKEGQNVTLSCEQNLNHDAMYWYRQDPGQGLRLIYYSQIVNDFQKGDIAEGYSVSREKKESFPLTVTSAQKNPTAFYLCAASNQPQHFGDGTRLSIL.

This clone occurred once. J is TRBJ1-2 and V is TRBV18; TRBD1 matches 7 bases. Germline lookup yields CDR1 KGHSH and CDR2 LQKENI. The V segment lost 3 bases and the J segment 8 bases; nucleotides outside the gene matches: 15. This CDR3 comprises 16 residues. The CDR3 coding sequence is TGTGCCAGCTCACCGAACCGGGACAGACCCTTAGGCGGCTACACCTTC. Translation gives CASSPNRDRPLGGYTF.

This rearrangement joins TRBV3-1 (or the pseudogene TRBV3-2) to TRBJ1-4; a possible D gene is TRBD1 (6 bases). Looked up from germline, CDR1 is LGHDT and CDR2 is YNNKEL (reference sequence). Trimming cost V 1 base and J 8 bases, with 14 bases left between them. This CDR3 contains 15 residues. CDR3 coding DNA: TGTGCCAGCAGCCAAGCCACAGGGTTTGGCGAAAAACTGTTTTTT. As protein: CASSQATGFGEKLFF.

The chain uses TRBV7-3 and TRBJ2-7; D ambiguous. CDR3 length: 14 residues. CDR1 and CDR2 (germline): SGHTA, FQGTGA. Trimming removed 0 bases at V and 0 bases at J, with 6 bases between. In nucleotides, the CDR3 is TGTGCCAGCAGCTTAACCGGAGACTCCTACGAGCAGTACTTC. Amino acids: CASSLTGDSYEQYF.

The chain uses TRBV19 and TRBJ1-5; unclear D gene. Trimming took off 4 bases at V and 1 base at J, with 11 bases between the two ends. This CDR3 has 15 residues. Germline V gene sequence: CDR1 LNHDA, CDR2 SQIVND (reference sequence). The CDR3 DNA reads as TGTGCCAGTAGTAAAGGGAGTCTCAGCAATCAGCCCCAGCATTTT. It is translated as CASSKGSLSNQPQHF.

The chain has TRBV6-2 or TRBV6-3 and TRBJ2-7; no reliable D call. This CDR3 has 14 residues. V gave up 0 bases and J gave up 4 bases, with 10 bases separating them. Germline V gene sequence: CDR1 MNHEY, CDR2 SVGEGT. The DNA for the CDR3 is TGTGCCAGCAGTTACTCCCGGTTTCCTTACGAGCAGTACTTC. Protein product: CASSYSRFPYEQYF.

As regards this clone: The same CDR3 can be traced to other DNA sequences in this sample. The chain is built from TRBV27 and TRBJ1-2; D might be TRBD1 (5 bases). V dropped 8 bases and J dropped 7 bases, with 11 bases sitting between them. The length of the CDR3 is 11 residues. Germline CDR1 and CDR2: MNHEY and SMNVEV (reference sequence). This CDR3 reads CASGGVGGYTF. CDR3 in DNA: TGTGCCAGCGGAGGGGTAGGTGGCTACACCTTC.

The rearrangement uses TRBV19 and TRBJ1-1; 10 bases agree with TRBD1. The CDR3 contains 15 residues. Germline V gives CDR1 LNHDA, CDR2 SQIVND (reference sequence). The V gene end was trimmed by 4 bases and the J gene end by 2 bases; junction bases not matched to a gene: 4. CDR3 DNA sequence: TGTGCCAGTAGTACTTGGACAGGGGGAAACACTGAAGCTTTCTTT. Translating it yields CASSTWTGGNTEAFF. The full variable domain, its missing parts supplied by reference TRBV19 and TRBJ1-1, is DGGITQSPKYLFRKEGQNVTLSCEQNLNHDAMYWYRQDPGQGLRLIYYSQIVNDFQKGDIAEGYSVSREKKESFPLTVTSAQKNPTAFYLCASSTWTGGNTEAFFGQGTRLTVV.

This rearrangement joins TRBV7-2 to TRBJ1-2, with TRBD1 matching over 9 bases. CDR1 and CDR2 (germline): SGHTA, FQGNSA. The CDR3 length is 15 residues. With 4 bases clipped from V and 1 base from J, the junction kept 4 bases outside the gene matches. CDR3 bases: TGTGCCAGCAGCTCGGGACAGGGAAATAACTATGGCTACACCTTC. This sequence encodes CASSSGQGNNYGYTF. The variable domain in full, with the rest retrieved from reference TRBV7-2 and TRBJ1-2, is GAGVSQSPSNKVTEKGKDVELRCDPISGHTALYWYRQSLGQGLEFLIYFQGNSAPDKSGLPSDRFSAERTGGSVSTLTIQRTQQEDSAVYLCASSSGQGNNYGYTFGSGTRLTVV.